This TCR beta chain was sequenced in a study of blood T cell repertoires in COVID-19. Trimming stripped 0 bases from V and 5 bases from J, with 11 bases between. Germline V gene sequence: CDR1 LGHNA, CDR2 YNFKEQ. The CDR3 contains 15 residues. Generated by immunoSEQ multiplex PCR, the TCRdb table keeps only in-frame clones and is missing some. The data contain approximately 140,000 clones, roughly 78% of them singletons. The chain recombines TRBV4-2 with TRBJ2-1, with a weak D call TRBD2 (7 bases). Material: peripheral blood. This clonotype was sampled from a man in his 60s with acute or convalescent COVID-19. The CDR3 sequence is CASSQEEGGHNEQFF. In DNA, the CDR3 is TGTGCCAGCAGCCAAGAAGAGGGGGGGCACAATGAGCAGTTCTTC.